The 20 T cell receptor beta chains presented below share a single source sample, sequenced in a study of identifying expanded T cells in peripheral blood. Profiling relied on immunoSEQ multiplex PCR, and the TCRdb table lists in-frame clones only, not all of them. The sample has tens of thousands of clones, over 80% seen once; the top ten hold roughly 19%. The sample was blood. The receptors shown here come from a person aged 18 to 75 in good health.

V and J are TRBV7-2 and TRBJ2-2; D ambiguous. The CDR3 sequence is 15 residues long. CDR1 is SGHTA, CDR2 FQGNSA, per germline. V lost 0 bases, J lost 0 bases, and 5 bases lay in between. The DNA for the CDR3 is TGTGCCAGCAGCTTAGCGGGTACGAACACCGGGGAGCTGTTTTTT. Its protein product is CASSLAGTNTGELFF.

J is TRBJ2-7 and V is TRBV19, with a weak D call TRBD1 (5 bases). This CDR3 is 13 amino acids long. V gave up 1 base and J gave up 4 bases, with 8 bases separating them. Germline V lookup: CDR1 LNHDA, CDR2 SQIVND (reference sequence). CDR3 nucleotide sequence: TGTGCCAGTAGTATAGCGCAGGGATACGAGCAGTACGTC. Residues: CASSIAQGYEQYV.

The chain employs TRBV5-4 and TRBJ2-1; a possible D gene is TRBD2 (7 bases). CDR3 size: 15 residues. CDR1 SGHNT and CDR2 YYREEE come from the germline V gene (reference sequence). V shed 3 bases and J shed 1 base, with 11 bases lying between them. Here the CDR3 reads CASSYRGGSYNEQFF. The CDR3 nucleotides read TGTGCCAGCAGCTATAGGGGGGGATCCTACAATGAGCAGTTCTTC. Variable domain in full (rest from reference TRBV5-4 and TRBJ2-1): ETGVTQSPTHLIKTRGQQVTLRCSSQSGHNTVSWYQQALGQGPQFIFQYYREEENGRGNFPPRFSGLQFPNYSSELNVNALELDDSALYLCASSYRGGSYNEQFFGPGTRLTVL.

This chain uses TRBV28 with TRBJ1-1, with TRBD1 matching over 7 bases. Germline CDR1 and CDR2: MDHEN and SYDVKM. CDR3 size: 16 residues. Losses at the gene ends were 3 bases for V and 7 bases for J; bases not matched to a gene: 14. CDR3 sequence: CASSFPDQRQGREAFF. CDR3 nucleotide sequence: TGTGCCAGCAGTTTCCCAGACCAGAGACAGGGCCGTGAAGCTTTCTTT.

The rearrangement uses TRBV7-8 and TRBJ2-5; D is perhaps TRBD2 (5 bases). This CDR3 contains 16 residues. Trimming removed 0 bases at V and 1 base at J, with 12 bases between. The germline V gene has CDR1 SGHVS and CDR2 FQNEAQ. The CDR3 DNA reads as TGTGCCAGCAGCTTAGCGCGAGGAGGCGGCCAAGAGACCCAGTACTTC. This codes for CASSLARGGGQETQYF.

The chain carries TRBV6-5 and TRBJ2-2, with 8 bases aligning to TRBD2. Trimming at V came to 5 bases and at J to 4 bases, leaving 3 bases not matched to a gene. CDR3 length: 14 amino acids. Germline V gene lookup returns CDR1 MNHEY and CDR2 SVGAGI. Here the CDR3 reads CASSTGTSTGELFF. The CDR3 DNA is TGTGCCAGCAGTACCGGGACTAGCACCGGGGAGCTGTTTTTT.

The V gene is TRBV9, the J gene TRBJ1-5, with D possibly TRBD1 on 5 matching bases. V lost 4 bases, J lost 8 bases, and 25 bases lay in between. The length of the CDR3 is 17 residues. Per germline, CDR1 SGDLS and CDR2 YYNGEE. CDR3 region: CASSLVRPTGKRKPQHF. CDR3 coding DNA: TGTGCCAGCAGCCTAGTAAGACCCACAGGAAAAAGAAAGCCCCAGCATTTT.

A single count supports this clone. The chain couples TRBV18 to TRBJ1-2, with D tentatively TRBD1 (5 bases). V gave up 6 bases and J gave up 6 bases, with 14 bases separating them. CDR1 is KGHSH and CDR2 is LQKENI in the germline V gene. The CDR3 spans 13 residues. CDR3 sequence: CASSPREGNGYTF. In DNA, the CDR3 is TGTGCCAGCTCCCCCAGGGAAGGGAATGGCTACACCTTC. The full variable domain, its missing parts supplied by reference TRBV18 and TRBJ1-2, is NAGVMQNPRHLVRRRGQEARLRCSPMKGHSHVYWYRQLPEEGLKFMVYLQKENIIDESGMPKERFSAEFPKEGPSILRIQQVVRGDSAAYFCASSPREGNGYTFGSGTRLTVV.

This chain uses TRBV6-6 with TRBJ2-3; tentative D call: TRBD1 (6 bases). The CDR3 runs to 15 residues. V lost 0 bases and J lost 7, with 14 bases in between. Germline V CDR1 and CDR2: MNHNY, SVGAGI (reference sequence). The CDR3 reads CASSYSNRDTNTQYF. The CDR3 bases are TGTGCCAGCAGTTACTCGAACCGGGACACTAATACGCAGTATTTT.

Written as DNA, the CDR3 is TGTGCCAGTAGTATGGGAACTAGAGGGACACAACAAGAGACCCAGTACTTC. This gives the protein CASSMGTRGTQQETQYF. The chain joins TRBV19 to TRBJ2-5, with D tentatively TRBD1 (6 bases). Germline CDR1 reads LNHDA; CDR2 reads SQIVND (reference sequence). The CDR3 loop spans 17 amino acids. V gave up 3 bases and J gave up 2 bases, with 19 bases separating them.

This chain uses TRBV7-2 with TRBJ2-7; no clear D. The CDR3 is made up of 12 amino acids. Trimming stripped 4 bases from V and 4 bases from J, with 8 bases between. Germline CDR1 is SGHTA and CDR2 is FQGNSA. DNA for the CDR3: TGTGCCAGCAGCTCCCTTTTTTACGAGCAGTACTTC. This encodes CASSSLFYEQYF.

The gene calls are TRBV5-1 and TRBJ2-3, with a tentative D call TRBD1 (6 bases). V lost 4 bases and J 3 bases, leaving 15 bases between the germline ends. CDR1 is SGHRS and CDR2 is YFSETQ in the germline V gene. CDR3 size: 15 residues. The CDR3 is CASSPQGEGTDTQYF. CDR3 DNA: TGCGCCAGCAGCCCACAGGGAGAGGGGACAGATACGCAGTATTTT.

This clone was seen only a few times. The chain carries TRBV19 and TRBJ1-6; possible D gene TRBD1, 6 bases. The V gene lost 6 bases and the J gene lost 9 bases, with 9 bases spanning the gap. The CDR3 spans 12 residues. CDR1 and CDR2 from the germline V gene are LNHDA and SQIVND (reference sequence). As DNA, the CDR3 is TGTGCCAGTAGACAGGGATCTTCACCCCTCCACTTT. Translation: CASRQGSSPLHF.

V gene TRBV7-7 combines with J gene TRBJ2-2, with no clear D. Trimming removed 2 bases at V and 1 base at J, with 5 bases between. CDR1 and CDR2 from the germline V gene are SSHAT and FNYEAQ (reference sequence). This CDR3 region has 14 residues. CDR3 residues: CASSLSMNTGELFF. The CDR3 nucleotides are TGTGCCAGCAGCTTAAGTATGAACACCGGGGAGCTGTTTTTT.

The J gene is TRBJ1-1, the V gene TRBV18; D possibly corresponds to TRBD1 (5 bases). Per germline, CDR1 KGHSH and CDR2 LQKENI. Trimming shortened V by 3 bases and J by 5 bases, and 22 bases separated the two germline ends. The CDR3 is 17 residues long. DNA of the CDR3: TGTGCCAGCTCACCCCGACCGCGGGGAGGCCGGGGGACTGAAGCTTTCTTT. Protein product: CASSPRPRGGRGTEAFF.

The J gene is TRBJ2-3, the V gene TRBV11-2, with unresolved D. Trimming removed 0 bases at V and 6 bases at J, with 7 bases between. The CDR3 spans 13 residues. Germline V gene lookup returns CDR1 SGHAT and CDR2 FQNNGV. CDR3 DNA sequence: TGTGCCAGCAGCTTAGACCATCCGGATACGCAGTATTTT. This sequence encodes CASSLDHPDTQYF.

There are a few counts of this clone. The genes are TRBV6-6 and TRBJ1-5; D remains unclear. The CDR3 extends over 11 amino acids. Germline loops: CDR1 MNHNY, CDR2 SVGAGI (reference sequence). Trimming pared 6 bases from V and 6 bases from J, leaving 6 bases between. The CDR3 is CASRTGQPQHF. CDR3 sequence (DNA): TGTGCCAGCAGGACGGGTCAGCCCCAGCATTTT.

This chain links TRBV11-2 with TRBJ1-1, with D unresolved. The germline V and J ends were trimmed by 3 bases and 1 base, with 6 bases remaining between them. Germline V gene lookup returns CDR1 SGHAT and CDR2 FQNNGV. This CDR3 contains 13 residues. In nucleotides, the CDR3 is TGTGCCAGCAGCTTGTGGGGGAACACTGAAGCTTTCTTT. Translation: CASSLWGNTEAFF.

The rearrangement joins TRBV19 to TRBJ2-3; D is tentatively TRBD1 or TRBD2 (6 bases each). Trimming shortened V by 5 bases and J by 2 bases, and 17 bases separated the two germline ends. The CDR3 covers 16 residues. Germline V gives CDR1 LNHDA, CDR2 SQIVND (reference sequence). The CDR3 DNA follows: TGTGCCAGTAGTTCTCCTGGAGGGGGGTACACAGATACGCAGTATTTT. Translation gives CASSSPGGGYTDTQYF. The complete variable domain, with remaining parts taken from reference TRBV19 and TRBJ2-3, reads DGGITQSPKYLFRKEGQNVTLSCEQNLNHDAMYWYRQDPGQGLRLIYYSQIVNDFQKGDIAEGYSVSREKKESFPLTVTSAQKNPTAFYLCASSSPGGGYTDTQYFGPGTRLTVL.

Note on this clone: Germline and junction disagree at one end, which may indicate a read error. The chain uses TRBV27 and TRBJ1-4; D perhaps matches TRBD1 (6 bases). The CDR3 contains 15 residues. Germline V gives CDR1 MNHEY, CDR2 SMNVEV (reference sequence). The chain's CDR3 is CASSLGQHPNKKLFF. Here the CDR3 DNA reads TGTGCCAGCAGCCTTGGACAGCATCCTAATAAAAAACTGTTTTTT.